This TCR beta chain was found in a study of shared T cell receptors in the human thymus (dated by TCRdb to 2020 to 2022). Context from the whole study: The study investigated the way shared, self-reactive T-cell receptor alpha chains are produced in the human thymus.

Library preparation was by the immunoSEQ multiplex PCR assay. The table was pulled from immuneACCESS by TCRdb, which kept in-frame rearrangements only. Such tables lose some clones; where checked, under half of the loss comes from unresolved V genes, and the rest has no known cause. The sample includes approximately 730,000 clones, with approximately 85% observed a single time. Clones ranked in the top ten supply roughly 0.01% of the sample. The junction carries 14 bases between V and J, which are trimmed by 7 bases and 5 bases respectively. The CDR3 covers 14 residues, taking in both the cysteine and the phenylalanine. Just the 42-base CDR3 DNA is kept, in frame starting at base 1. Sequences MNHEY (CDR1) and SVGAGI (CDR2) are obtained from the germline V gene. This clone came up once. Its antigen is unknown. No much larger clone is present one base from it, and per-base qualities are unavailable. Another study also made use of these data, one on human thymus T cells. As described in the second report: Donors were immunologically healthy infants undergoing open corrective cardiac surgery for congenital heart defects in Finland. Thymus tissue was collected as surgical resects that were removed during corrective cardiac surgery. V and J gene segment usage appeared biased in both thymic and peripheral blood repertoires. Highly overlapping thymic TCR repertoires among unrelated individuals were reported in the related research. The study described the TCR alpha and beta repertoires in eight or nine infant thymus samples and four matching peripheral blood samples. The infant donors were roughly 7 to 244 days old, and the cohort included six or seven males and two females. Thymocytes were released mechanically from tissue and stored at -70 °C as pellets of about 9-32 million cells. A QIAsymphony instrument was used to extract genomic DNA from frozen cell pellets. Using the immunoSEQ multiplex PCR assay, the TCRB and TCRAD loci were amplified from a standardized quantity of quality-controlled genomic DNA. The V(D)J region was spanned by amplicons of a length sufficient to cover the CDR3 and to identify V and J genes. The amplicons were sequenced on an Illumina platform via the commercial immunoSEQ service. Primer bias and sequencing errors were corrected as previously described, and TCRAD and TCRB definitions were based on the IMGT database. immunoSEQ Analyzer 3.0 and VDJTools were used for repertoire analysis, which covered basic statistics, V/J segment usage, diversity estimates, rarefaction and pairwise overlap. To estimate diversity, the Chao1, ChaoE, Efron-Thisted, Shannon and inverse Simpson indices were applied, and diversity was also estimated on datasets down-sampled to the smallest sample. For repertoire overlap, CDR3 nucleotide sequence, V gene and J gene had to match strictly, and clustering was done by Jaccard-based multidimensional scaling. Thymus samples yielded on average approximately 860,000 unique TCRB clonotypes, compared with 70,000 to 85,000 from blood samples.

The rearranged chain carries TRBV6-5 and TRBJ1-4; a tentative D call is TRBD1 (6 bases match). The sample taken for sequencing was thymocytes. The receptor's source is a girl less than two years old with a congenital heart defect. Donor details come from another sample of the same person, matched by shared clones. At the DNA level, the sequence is TGTGCCAGCAACCCACAGGGCCCCAATGAAAAACTGTTTTTT. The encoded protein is CASNPQGPNEKLFF.